These 8 T cell receptor beta chains originate from one sample sequenced in a study of blood T cells in healthy people across ages. A J-beta primer mix and a sample-barcoded 5' primer were used in a second PCR of about 6 to 12 cycles. TCRdb fed the 5' RACE reads into MiXCR, producing one record per CDR3 protein. This table has 980,000 or so distinct CDR3 sequences, 48% appearing once. Sequences were obtained from blood. The receptor set was obtained from a man aged 25-40 years in good health.

The chain uses TRBV29-1 and TRBJ2-5; maybe TRBD1 (6 bases). V lost 7 bases and J lost 2, with 17 bases in between. CDR1 is SQVTM, CDR2 ANQGSEA, per germline. This CDR3 has 14 amino acids. CDR3 amino acids: CSASDRRPQETQYF. The CDR3 DNA sequence: TGCAGCGCCAGCGACAGGCGACCGCAAGAGACCCAGTACTTC.

As concerns this clonotype: Mismatch with germline at one junction end may stem from a read error. This chain links TRBV29-1 with TRBJ2-1; D may be TRBD1 or TRBD2 (5 bases each). The CDR3 is 13 residues long. Germline V lookup: CDR1 SQVTM, CDR2 ANQGSEA. The CDR3 loop is CSVVGTTRNERFF. The CDR3 bases are TGCAGCGTTGTCGGGACGACGAGGAATGAGCGGTTCTTC.

This clonotype turned up a few times. CDR3 in DNA: TGTGCCAGCAGGTTTTACACTGAAGCTTTCTTT. This sequence encodes CASRFYTEAFF. The chain has TRBV6-2 or TRBV6-3 and TRBJ1-1; the D is unclear. Trimming left V 6 bases short and J 3 bases short, with 5 bases between. The CDR3 has 11 residues. Per germline, CDR1 MNHEY and CDR2 SVGEGT.

This sequence joins TRBV6-2 or TRBV6-3 and TRBJ2-3, with TRBD1 matching 7 bases. With V trimmed by 4 bases and J by 4 bases, 5 bases remained unmatched. Looked up from germline, CDR1 is MNHEY and CDR2 is SVGEGT. CDR3 length: 14 residues. In DNA, the CDR3 is TGTGCCAGCAGTTCAGGGGGAAAAGCAGATACGCAGTATTTT. Translating it yields CASSSGGKADTQYF.

Only a few counts were recorded for this clonotype. The chain couples TRBV6-4 to TRBJ2-1, with 12 positions matching TRBD1. The CDR3 is made up of 14 amino acids. Germline values: CDR1 MRHNA, CDR2 SNTAGT. Unmatched junction bases numbered 7, after V lost 6 bases and J lost 10 bases. The chain's CDR3 is CASSQGQGAGEQFF. CDR3 nucleotide sequence: TGTGCCAGCAGCCAGGGACAGGGGGCAGGAGAGCAGTTCTTC.

This clonotype was found many times. The genes are TRBV7-2 and TRBJ1-5; no clear D. V lost 2 bases and J 0 bases, leaving 5 bases between the germline ends. CDR3 length: 14 residues. Looked up from germline, CDR1 is SGHTA and CDR2 is FQGNSA. DNA for the CDR3: TGTGCCAGCAGCTTAATGTATAGCAATCAGCCCCAGCATTTT. Protein sequence: CASSLMYSNQPQHF.

The chain links TRBV25-1 to TRBJ2-2; 9 nucleotides agree with TRBD1. Germline loops: CDR1 MGHDK, CDR2 SYGVNS. CDR3 size: 15 residues. V gave up 2 bases and J gave up 3 bases; unmatched junction bases: 1. CDR3 in amino acids: CASSEGDRDTGELFF. The CDR3, as DNA: TGTGCCAGCAGTGAAGGGGACAGGGACACCGGGGAGCTGTTTTTT.

J is TRBJ1-1 and V is TRBV19; D ambiguous. The CDR3 runs to 13 residues. V was pared by 7 bases and J by 3 bases, with 12 bases between. CDR1 is LNHDA and CDR2 is SQIVND in the germline V gene (reference sequence). The CDR3 reads CASKRRRDTEAFF. The CDR3 DNA sequence: TGTGCCAGTAAACGCAGGAGAGACACTGAAGCTTTCTTT.